The T cell receptor beta chain described here comes from a study of cytomegalovirus exposure and HLA in healthy donors. Study findings and constraints: Across all donors, roughly uniform sequencing depth was an assumption of the presence/absence analyses.

Use of 60 Vbeta and 13 Jbeta primers characterized the PCR. Clones were read by immunoSEQ multiplex PCR, and TCRdb kept only the in-frame ones, dropping some. In the table there are approximately 220,000 clones, 65% to 75% of which are singletons. The CDR3 runs to 14 residues. The V gene's germline CDR1 is SGHRS and CDR2 YFSETQ. Trimming removed 2 bases from V and 10 bases from J, with 13 bases in between. To note about this clone: Antigen specificity is unknown.

This TCR came from a woman aged 25 to 39 in good health and CMV-seronegative. The chain has TRBV5-1 and TRBJ1-6; D uncertain. Sample: PBMCs. The CDR3, as DNA: TGCGCCAGCAGCTTAGACGGAGGAAACTCACCCCTCCACTTT. This gives the protein CASSLDGGNSPLHF.